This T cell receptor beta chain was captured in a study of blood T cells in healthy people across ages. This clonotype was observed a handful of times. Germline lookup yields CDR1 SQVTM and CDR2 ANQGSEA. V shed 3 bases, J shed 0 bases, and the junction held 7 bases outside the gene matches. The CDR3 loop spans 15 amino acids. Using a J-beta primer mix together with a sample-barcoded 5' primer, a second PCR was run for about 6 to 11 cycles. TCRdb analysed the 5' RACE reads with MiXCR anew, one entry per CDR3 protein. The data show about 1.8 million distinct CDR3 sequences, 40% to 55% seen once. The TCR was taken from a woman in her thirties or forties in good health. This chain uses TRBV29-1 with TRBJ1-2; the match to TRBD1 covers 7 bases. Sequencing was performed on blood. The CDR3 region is CSVDDGTVTNYGYTF. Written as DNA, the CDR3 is TGCAGCGTTGATGACGGGACAGTAACTAACTATGGCTACACCTTC.